The entry below describes one TCR beta chain. The data were produced by immunoSEQ multiplex PCR, yet TCRdb's version contains in-frame clones alone and is incomplete. The table shows approximately 170,000 clones, with about 80% occurring only once. Individuals drawn from under 30 US areas were roughly 18 to 89 years old. The data were taken from a study of blood T cell repertoires in COVID-19. The CDR3 runs 11 residues. Germline loops: CDR1 MNHEY, CDR2 SVGAGI. V dropped 8 bases and J dropped 2 bases, with 6 bases sitting between them. The chain carries TRBV6-5 and TRBJ1-2, with no clear D. Sequenced input: PBMCs or T cells enriched from blood (not recorded which). The sequence derives from a man aged 45-60 years who had recovered from COVID-19. CDR3 sequence reads: CASGPNYGYTF. The CDR3 nucleotides read TGTGCCAGCGGCCCGAACTATGGCTACACCTTC.